The 13 T cell receptor beta chains reported below all come from one sample, sequenced in a study of CD8 T cells in ankylosing spondylitis. These receptors have no identified antigens. Study-wide results and limits: Characteristic, it appeared, of ankylosing spondylitis blood was a TCR beta motif of 7 or 8 highly homologous variants.

A single record per CDR3 protein comes from TCRdb applying MiXCR to the 5' RACE reads. The sample holds under 950,000 distinct CDR3 sequences, roughly 19% seen once. Sequencing used blood, either unsorted or a sorted T cell fraction (not recorded which). The receptor set was obtained from a male donor with ankylosing spondylitis.

The chain links TRBV7-8 to TRBJ1-2; no clear D gene. The germline V gene has CDR1 SGHVS and CDR2 FQNEAQ. Between the trimmed V and J ends, which lost 5 bases and 2 bases, there was a span of 6 bases. The CDR3 is 12 amino acids. In nucleotides, the CDR3 is TGTGCCAGCAGCCCAATAAACTATGGCTACACCTTC. Protein product: CASSPINYGYTF.

The chain recombines TRBV5-6 with TRBJ2-2, with 8 bases matching TRBD2. The CDR3 consists of 17 residues. Germline CDR1 reads SGHDT; CDR2 reads YYEEEE. V shed 0 bases and J 3 bases; nucleotides not matched to a gene: 7. CDR3 in DNA: TGTGCCAGCAGCTTGGCGGGGGGGCGATCGGACACCGGGGAGCTGTTTTTT. It yields the protein CASSLAGGRSDTGELFF.

This clonotype showed up just a few times. J is TRBJ2-1 and V is TRBV5-1; the match to TRBD2 covers 8 bases. This CDR3 is built from 16 residues. Germline CDR1 SGHRS, CDR2 YFSETQ. Trimming removed 3 bases from V and 8 bases from J; junction bases left unmatched: 13. The chain's CDR3 is CASSSYEAGESDEQFF. Here the CDR3 DNA reads TGCGCCAGCAGCTCCTACGAAGCGGGGGAGAGTGATGAGCAGTTCTTC.

This clonotype was seen repeatedly, ten times or more. The chain uses TRBV27 and TRBJ2-5; TRBD1 aligns across 9 bases. CDR3 length equals 15 residues. The V segment lost 4 bases and the J segment 2 bases; nucleotides outside the gene matches: 5. Germline CDR1 is MNHEY and CDR2 is SMNVEV (reference sequence). CDR3: CASSSGQGRQETQYF. CDR3 nucleotides: TGTGCCAGCAGTTCCGGACAGGGGCGTCAAGAGACCCAGTACTTC.

A remark on this clonotype: Since the CDR3 does not end with the conserved phenylalanine or tryptophan, this likely comes from a read error. The chain recombines TRBV29-1 with TRBJ1-2; D unclear. The CDR3 spans 13 residues. Between the trimmed V and J ends, which lost 3 bases and 7 bases, there was a span of 15 bases. CDR1 and CDR2 (germline): SQVTM, ANQGSEA. The CDR3 is CSVDTRYYAGYTS. CDR3 bases: TGCAGCGTTGACACCAGGTACTATGCTGGCTACACCTCC.

The chain links TRBV5-1 to TRBJ2-5; 10 nucleotides align to TRBD2. The J segment lost 3 bases and the V segment lost 1 base, leaving 15 bases of the junction unmatched. Germline V CDR1 and CDR2: SGHRS, YFSETQ. This CDR3 region has 19 residues. The CDR3, as DNA: TGCGCCAGCAGCTTGACCCTAACAAAATCACTAGCGGGAAAAGAGACCCAGTACTTC. It encodes CASSLTLTKSLAGKETQYF.

The chain is built from TRBV7-3 and TRBJ1-1; 7 bases map to TRBD1. With 6 bases clipped from V and 8 bases from J, the junction kept 9 bases outside the gene matches. Germline V gene data show CDR1 as SGHTA and CDR2 as FQGTGA. The CDR3 consists of 13 residues. CDR3 in amino acids: CASRPTAGQEAFF. The CDR3 nucleotides are TGTGCCAGCAGACCCACGGCGGGACAGGAAGCTTTCTTT.

This clonotype occurred many times. The V gene is TRBV19, the J gene TRBJ1-2; TRBD1 matches 9 bases. J gave up 3 bases and V 2 bases, and 1 base lay outside the gene matches. The CDR3 consists of 14 residues. Germline lookup yields CDR1 LNHDA and CDR2 SQIVND (reference sequence). CDR3 region: CASSITGGDYGYTF. CDR3 coding DNA: TGTGCCAGTAGTATAACAGGGGGCGACTATGGCTACACCTTC.

This clonotype occurred once. The V gene is TRBV20-1, the J gene TRBJ2-7; 9 nucleotides line up with TRBD2. The CDR3 covers 15 residues. J gave up 3 bases and V 1 base, and 7 bases lay outside the gene matches. The germline V gene has CDR1 DFQATT and CDR2 SNEGSKA (reference sequence). CDR3 in amino acids: CSARVLAGVNYEQYF. DNA of the CDR3: TGCAGTGCTAGAGTGTTAGCGGGAGTGAACTACGAGCAGTACTTC.

The V and J genes are TRBV12-3 or TRBV12-4 and TRBJ2-1, with TRBD2 matching 13 bases. Germline trimming cut 6 bases from V and 8 bases from J; bases unmatched to any gene: 7. The length of the CDR3 is 15 residues. The CDR3 sequence is CASRRTSGGDDEQFF. CDR3 DNA: TGTGCCAGCAGGCGAACTAGCGGGGGGGACGATGAGCAGTTCTTC.

CDR3 DNA sequence: TGCAGTGCTAGAGCGACTAGCGGGGGCACAGATACGCAGTATTTT. Residues: CSARATSGGTDTQYF. This rearrangement joins TRBV20-1 to TRBJ2-3, with 11 bases fitting TRBD2. The V gene's germline CDR1 is DFQATT and CDR2 SNEGSKA (reference sequence). CDR3 length equals 15 residues. The V and J ends lost 1 base and 1 base, in that order; junction bases with no gene match: 1.

The rearrangement joins TRBV7-2 to TRBJ2-7; TRBD1 matches 7 bases. V lost 6 bases to trimming and J lost 3 bases; unmatched junction nucleotides: 8. The CDR3 consists of 14 residues. Germline V CDR1 and CDR2: SGHTA, FQGNSA. CDR3 bases: TGTGCCAGCAGAAACTACCGGGACAGCTACGAGCAGTACTTC. Protein sequence: CASRNYRDSYEQYF.

This chain uses TRBV6-1 with TRBJ1-5; unclear D gene. V dropped 2 bases and J dropped 7 bases, with 12 bases sitting between them. The CDR3 consists of 14 residues. CDR1 is MNHNS and CDR2 is SASEGT in the germline V gene. CDR3: CASSESGWYQPQHF. CDR3 coding DNA: TGTGCCAGCAGTGAATCCGGCTGGTACCAGCCCCAGCATTTT.